The 9 T cell receptor beta chains listed next were all sequenced from one sample in a study of response to subunit inactivated influenza vaccine. A single record per CDR3 protein comes from TCRdb applying MiXCR to the RT-PCR reads. The table lists about 570,000 distinct CDR3 sequences, about 10% of them singletons. The same data also went into a second study, on T cells expressing NK-cell markers. This second study says: Generation of TCR beta cDNA was performed by 5'RACE template switching incorporating UMIs.

The sample here was PBMCs from blood, taken on the day of vaccination. Source of these receptors: a man aged 45 to 65 who received an inactivated influenza vaccine.

The sample holds a few counts of this clonotype. CDR3 bases: TGTGCCTCGCAGAATGGAGAGACCCAGTACTTC. Translating gives CASQNGETQYF. The chain employs TRBV10-3 and TRBJ2-5; D is undetermined. The CDR3 length is 11 residues. CDR1 is ENHRY, CDR2 SYGVKD, per germline. Trimming took off 11 bases at V and 4 bases at J, with 11 bases between the two ends.

This clonotype came up a few times. The V and J genes are TRBV9 and TRBJ1-1; unclear D gene. The V and J ends lost 1 base and 0 bases respectively, with 7 bases between them. Germline V gives CDR1 SGDLS, CDR2 YYNGEE. CDR3 size: 14 residues. The CDR3 DNA reads as TGTGCCAGCAGCGTATCTGGATTGAACACTGAAGCTTTCTTT. This translates into CASSVSGLNTEAFF. The variable domain in full, with the rest retrieved from reference TRBV9 and TRBJ1-1, is DSGVTQTPKHLITATGQRVTLRCSPRSGDLSVYWYQQSLDQGLQFLIQYYNGEERAKGNILERFSAQQFPDLHSELNLSSLELGDSALYFCASSVSGLNTEAFFGQGTRLTVV.

This clonotype was observed many times. At one boundary the junction diverges from the germline segment, which might be a read error. The gene calls are TRBV18 and TRBJ2-5; 7 nucleotides match TRBD1. The CDR3 contains 12 residues. Germline CDR1 KGHSH, CDR2 LQKENI. This chain's CDR3 is CASSPTGETQYF. DNA of the CDR3: TGCGCCAGCAGCCCGACAGGGGAGACCCAGTACTTC.

In its sample, this clonotype was seen a few times. J is TRBJ1-5 and V is TRBV12-3 or TRBV12-4, with a possible D match to TRBD1 (5 bases). This CDR3 spans 15 amino acids. Trimming took off 2 bases at V and 4 bases at J, with 12 bases between the two ends. The CDR3 here is CASSLRGNGNQPQHF. CDR3 DNA sequence: TGTGCCAGCAGTTTAAGGGGAAATGGTAATCAGCCCCAGCATTTT.

This clonotype has just a few counts. V is TRBV28 and J is TRBJ2-1; the match to TRBD2 covers 15 bases. This CDR3 region has 15 residues. The germline V gene has CDR1 MDHEN and CDR2 SYDVKM. Trimming removed 6 bases from V and 13 bases from J; junction bases left unmatched: 10. CDR3 nucleotide sequence: TGTGCCAGCAGCTTAAAGGGGACTAGCGGGAGGAAACAGTTCTTC. Amino acid sequence: CASSLKGTSGRKQFF.

In its sample, this clonotype was seen many times. The genes are TRBV12-3 or TRBV12-4 and TRBJ2-5, with D perhaps TRBD2 (5 bases). This CDR3 region has 13 residues. The V end was cut by 3 bases, the J end by 1 base, with 6 bases between. The CDR3 DNA reads as TGTGCCAGCAGTTTTAGCGCCCAAGAGACCCAGTACTTC. Residues: CASSFSAQETQYF.

The J gene is TRBJ1-1, the V gene TRBV12-5; D gene uncertain. Germline CDR1 LGHNT, CDR2 FRNRAP. The CDR3 covers 13 residues. The germline V and J ends were trimmed by 5 bases and 4 bases, with 11 bases remaining between them. The CDR3 region is CASGVGRFTEAFF. The CDR3 bases are TGTGCTAGTGGTGTGGGCCGCTTCACTGAAGCTTTCTTT.

This clonotype was observed a few times. The V and J genes are TRBV28 and TRBJ2-7; D is perhaps TRBD1 (5 bases). CDR3 length: 16 amino acids. Germline V gene data show CDR1 as MDHEN and CDR2 as SYDVKM. The V gene lost 5 bases and the J gene lost 0 bases, with 17 bases spanning the gap. CDR3 amino acids: CASSNPGYRSSYEQYF. The CDR3 DNA is TGTGCCAGCAGTAACCCGGGTTACAGGAGCTCCTACGAGCAGTACTTC. Drawing the rest from reference TRBV28 and TRBJ2-7, the complete variable domain is DVKVTQSSRYLVKRTGEKVFLECVQDMDHENMFWYRQDPGLGLRLIYFSYDVKMKEKGDIPEGYSVSREKKERFSLILESASTNQTSMYLCASSNPGYRSSYEQYFGPGTRLTVT.

The gene calls are TRBV4-3 and TRBJ1-4; D is perhaps TRBD1 (5 bases). V shed 1 base and J shed 5 bases, with 8 bases lying between them. Germline V lookup: CDR1 LGHNA, CDR2 YSLEER. The CDR3 is made up of 14 amino acids. The CDR3 bases are TGCGCCAGCAGCCAAGGGGGACGAAATGAAAAACTGTTTTTT. This codes for CASSQGGRNEKLFF.